This T cell receptor beta chain is drawn from a study of T cell responses to AZD1222 COVID-19 vaccine. Broader study findings: Reportedly, nearly half of unique spike TCRs recognized epitopes outside B.1.351/B.1.1.7 mutations.

The CDR3 length is 13 residues. V dropped 1 base and J dropped 10 bases, with 11 bases sitting between them. Germline assignment: CDR1 SGHDN and CDR2 FVKESK. To note about this clone: The antigen is undetermined.

Sequencing was performed with immunoSEQ multiplex PCR; in TCRdb, only in-frame clones are kept and a portion is missing. The sample lists some 140,000 clones; approximately 90% were seen once. The chain couples TRBV14 to TRBJ2-1; D is possibly TRBD1 (6 bases). This TCR came from an adult in good health. This material consisted of peripheral blood, taken on day 0 of AZD1222 vaccination. In DNA, the CDR3 is TGTGCCAGCAGCCAAGTCTTTCAGGGGGAGCAGTTCTTC. Translating it yields CASSQVFQGEQFF.